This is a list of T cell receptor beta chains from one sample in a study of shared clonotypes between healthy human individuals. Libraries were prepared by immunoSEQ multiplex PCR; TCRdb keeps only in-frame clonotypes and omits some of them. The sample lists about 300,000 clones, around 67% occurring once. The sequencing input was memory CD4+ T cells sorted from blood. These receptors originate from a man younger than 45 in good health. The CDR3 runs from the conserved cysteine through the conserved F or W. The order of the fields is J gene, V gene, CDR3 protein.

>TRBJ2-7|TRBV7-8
CASRSTSGIEGEQYF
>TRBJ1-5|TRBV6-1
CASSEGLHSNQPQHF
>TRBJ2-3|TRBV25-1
CASSDPKLAGDEDTQYF
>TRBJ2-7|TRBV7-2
CASSPSGASSYEQYF
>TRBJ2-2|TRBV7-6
CASSLRPGTGTGELFF
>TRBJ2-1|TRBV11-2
CASSLVHSGTVGTNEQFF
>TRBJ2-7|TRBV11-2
CASSPRAGTYEQYF
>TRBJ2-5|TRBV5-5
CASSLAGTQETQYF
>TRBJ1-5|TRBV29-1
CSVGGGNQPQHF
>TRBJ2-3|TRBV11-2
CASSNSRAGNMAHTDTQYF
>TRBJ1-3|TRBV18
CASSPFQGGSGNTIYF
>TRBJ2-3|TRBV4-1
CASSQEGLAGRKLTDTQYF
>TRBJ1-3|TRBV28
CASSPFAGAYSGNTIYF
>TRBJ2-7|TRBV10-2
CASSLPGQGREQYF
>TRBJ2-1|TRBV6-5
CASSLEGDSYNEQFF
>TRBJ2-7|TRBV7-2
CASSLARFSYEQYF
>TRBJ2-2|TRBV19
CASSFLAGSNTGELFF
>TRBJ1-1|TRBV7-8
CASSPQRQSEAFF
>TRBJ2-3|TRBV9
CASSVTDHDTQYF
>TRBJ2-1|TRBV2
CASSAASGSGEQFF
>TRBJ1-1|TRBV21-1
CASSIGGQSEAFF
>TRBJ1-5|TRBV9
CASSVGAAHNQPQHF
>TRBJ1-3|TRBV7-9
CASSGAGTIYF
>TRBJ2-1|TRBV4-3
CASSQDTDRRNEQFF
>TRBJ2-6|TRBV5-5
CASSWNSLSGANVLTF
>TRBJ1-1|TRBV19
CASSMRQVITEAFF
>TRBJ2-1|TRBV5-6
CASSGTVLSSYNEQFF
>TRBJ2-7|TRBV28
CASSLLRGKQYF
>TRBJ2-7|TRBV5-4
CASRRSGTYEQYF
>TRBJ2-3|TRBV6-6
CASSRQRTDTQYF
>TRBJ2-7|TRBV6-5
CASSYTGMAEQYF
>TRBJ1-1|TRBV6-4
CASSATGGTEAFF
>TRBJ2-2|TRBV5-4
CASSLFGTSGMGGELFF
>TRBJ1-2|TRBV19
CASRGRGDYGYTF
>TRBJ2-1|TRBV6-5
CASSYSGTGLIYEQFF
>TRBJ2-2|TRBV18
CASSPNSGSANTGELFF
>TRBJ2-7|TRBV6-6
CASSSPSSGRDEQYF
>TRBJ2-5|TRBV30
CAWTSGQETQYF
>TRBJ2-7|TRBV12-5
CASGPPPGLAGVRAYEQYF
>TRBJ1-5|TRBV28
CASDAVISYFNQPQHF
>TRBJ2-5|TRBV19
CASSIGGFGETQYF
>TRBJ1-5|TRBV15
CATSRDRLNNQPQHF
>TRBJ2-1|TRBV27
CASSPLRDKAGNEQFF
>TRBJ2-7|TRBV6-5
CASRTSGGRSEQYF
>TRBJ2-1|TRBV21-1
CASSKGTGDNEQFF
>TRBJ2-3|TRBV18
CASSPRRATDTQYF
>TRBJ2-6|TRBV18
CASSPGRGAGANVLTF
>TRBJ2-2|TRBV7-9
CASSPSLISSGINTGELFF
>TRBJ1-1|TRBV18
CASSPAHNLNTEAFF
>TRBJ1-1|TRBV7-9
CASSRSRNRLRF
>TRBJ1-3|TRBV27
CASRSTVSGNTIYF
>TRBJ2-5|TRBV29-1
CSLLAGLAGVEETQYF
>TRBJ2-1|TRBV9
CASSGSPGRRFF